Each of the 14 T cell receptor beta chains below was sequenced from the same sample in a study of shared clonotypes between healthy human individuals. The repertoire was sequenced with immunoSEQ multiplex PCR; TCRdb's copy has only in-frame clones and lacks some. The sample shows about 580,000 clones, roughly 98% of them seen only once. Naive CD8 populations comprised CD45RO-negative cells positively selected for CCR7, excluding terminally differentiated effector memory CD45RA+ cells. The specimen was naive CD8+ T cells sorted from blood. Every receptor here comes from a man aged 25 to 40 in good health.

In DNA form, the CDR3 reads TGTGCCAGCAGTTACTCGGGAGCTAACTATGGCTACACCTTC. Translating it yields CASSYSGANYGYTF. V and J are TRBV6-5 and TRBJ1-2, with no clear D. V gave up 0 bases and J gave up 0 bases, with 5 bases separating them. CDR3 length equals 14 residues. Germline V gene sequence: CDR1 MNHEY, CDR2 SVGAGI.

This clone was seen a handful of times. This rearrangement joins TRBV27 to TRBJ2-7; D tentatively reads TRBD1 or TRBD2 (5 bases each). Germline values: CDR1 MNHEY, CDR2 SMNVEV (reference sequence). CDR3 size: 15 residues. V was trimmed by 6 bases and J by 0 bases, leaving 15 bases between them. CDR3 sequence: CASRSLGTDSYEQYF. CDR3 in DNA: TGTGCCAGCAGATCCCTAGGGACGGACTCCTACGAGCAGTACTTC.

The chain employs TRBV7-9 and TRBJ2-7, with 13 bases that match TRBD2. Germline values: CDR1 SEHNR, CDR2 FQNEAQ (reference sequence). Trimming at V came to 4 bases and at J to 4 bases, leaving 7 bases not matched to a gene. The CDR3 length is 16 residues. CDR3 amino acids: CASSSARLAGGYEQYF. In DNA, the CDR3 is TGTGCCAGCAGCTCCGCCCGACTAGCGGGGGGTTACGAGCAGTACTTC.

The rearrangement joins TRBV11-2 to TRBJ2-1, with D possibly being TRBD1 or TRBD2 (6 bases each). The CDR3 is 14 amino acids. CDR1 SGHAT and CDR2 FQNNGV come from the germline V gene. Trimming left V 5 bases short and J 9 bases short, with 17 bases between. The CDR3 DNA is TGTGCCAGCAGCCGGGGGCAGGGTCTTGGTGAGCAGTTCTTC. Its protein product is CASSRGQGLGEQFF.

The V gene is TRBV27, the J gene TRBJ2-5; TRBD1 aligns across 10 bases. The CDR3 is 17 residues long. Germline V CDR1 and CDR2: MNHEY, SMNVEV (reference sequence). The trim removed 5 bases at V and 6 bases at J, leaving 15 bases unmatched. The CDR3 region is CASSAWTGGEVLQTQYF. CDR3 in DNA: TGTGCCAGCAGTGCCTGGACAGGGGGGGAAGTCCTGCAGACCCAGTACTTC.

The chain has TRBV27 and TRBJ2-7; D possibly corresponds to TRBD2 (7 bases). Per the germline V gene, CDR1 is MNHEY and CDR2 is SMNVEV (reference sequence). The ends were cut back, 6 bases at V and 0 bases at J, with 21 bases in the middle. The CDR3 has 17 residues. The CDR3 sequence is CASSSAFKGGSSYEQYF. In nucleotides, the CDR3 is TGTGCCAGCAGCTCCGCCTTCAAGGGGGGGAGCTCCTACGAGCAGTACTTC.

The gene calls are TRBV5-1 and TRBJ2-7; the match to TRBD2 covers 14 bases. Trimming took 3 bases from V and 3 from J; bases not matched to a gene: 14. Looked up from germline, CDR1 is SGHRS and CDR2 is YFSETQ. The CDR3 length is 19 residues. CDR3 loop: CASSSDVGTSGSQFYEQYF. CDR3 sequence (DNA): TGCGCCAGCAGCTCCGATGTCGGGACTAGCGGGAGTCAGTTCTACGAGCAGTACTTC.

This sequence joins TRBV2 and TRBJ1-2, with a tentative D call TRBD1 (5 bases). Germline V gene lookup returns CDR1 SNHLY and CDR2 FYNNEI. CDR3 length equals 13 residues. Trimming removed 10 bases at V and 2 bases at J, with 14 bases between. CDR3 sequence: CATKTGPNYGYTF. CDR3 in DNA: TGTGCCACCAAAACAGGACCAAACTATGGCTACACCTTC. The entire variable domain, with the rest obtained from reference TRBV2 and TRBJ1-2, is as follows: EPEVTQTPSHQVTQMGQEVILRCVPISNHLYFYWYRQILGQKVEFLVSFYNNEISEKSEIFDDQFSVERPDGSNFTLKIRSTKLEDSAMYFCATKTGPNYGYTFGSGTRLTVV.

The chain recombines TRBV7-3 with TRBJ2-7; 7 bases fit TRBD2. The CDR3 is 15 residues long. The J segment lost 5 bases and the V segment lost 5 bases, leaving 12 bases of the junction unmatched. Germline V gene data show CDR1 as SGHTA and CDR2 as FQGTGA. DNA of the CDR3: TGTGCCAGCAGCAAACTAGGTGGGAGGGCCGACGAGCAGTACTTC. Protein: CASSKLGGRADEQYF.

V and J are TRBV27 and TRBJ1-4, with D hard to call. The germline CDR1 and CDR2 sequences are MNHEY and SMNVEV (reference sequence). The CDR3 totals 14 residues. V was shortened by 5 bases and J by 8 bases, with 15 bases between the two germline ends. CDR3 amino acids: CASSRRRKGEKLFF. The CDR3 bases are TGTGCCAGCAGTCGACGACGAAAAGGGGAAAAACTGTTTTTT. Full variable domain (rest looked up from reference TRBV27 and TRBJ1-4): EAQVTQNPRYLITVTGKKLTVTCSQNMNHEYMSWYRQDPGLGLRQIYYSMNVEVTDKGDVPEGYKVSRKEKRNFPLILESPSPNQTSLYFCASSRRRKGEKLFFGSGTQLSVL.

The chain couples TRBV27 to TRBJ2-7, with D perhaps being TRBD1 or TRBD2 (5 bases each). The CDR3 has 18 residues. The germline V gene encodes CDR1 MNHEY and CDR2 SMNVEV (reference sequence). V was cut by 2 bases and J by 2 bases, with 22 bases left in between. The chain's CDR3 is CASSLLPRDVLCAYEQYF. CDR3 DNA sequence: TGTGCCAGCAGTTTACTTCCCAGGGACGTGCTATGTGCCTACGAGCAGTACTTC.

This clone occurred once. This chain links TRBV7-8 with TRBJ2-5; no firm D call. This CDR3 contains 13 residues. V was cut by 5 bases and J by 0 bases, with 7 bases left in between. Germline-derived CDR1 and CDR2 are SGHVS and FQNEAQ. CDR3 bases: TGTGCCAGCAGCCGACGGAACCAAGAGACCCAGTACTTC. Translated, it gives CASSRRNQETQYF.

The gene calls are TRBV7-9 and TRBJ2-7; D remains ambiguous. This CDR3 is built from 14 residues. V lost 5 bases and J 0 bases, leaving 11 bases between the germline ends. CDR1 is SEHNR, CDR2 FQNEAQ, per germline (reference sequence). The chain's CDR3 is CASSPQPDSYEQYF. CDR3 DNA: TGTGCCAGCAGCCCCCAGCCGGACTCCTACGAGCAGTACTTC. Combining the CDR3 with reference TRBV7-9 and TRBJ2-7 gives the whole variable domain DTGVSQNPRHKITKRGQNVTFRCDPISEHNRLYWYRQTLGQGPEFLTYFQNEAQLEKSRLLSDRFSAERPKGSFSTLEIQRTEQGDSAMYLCASSPQPDSYEQYFGPGTRLTVT.

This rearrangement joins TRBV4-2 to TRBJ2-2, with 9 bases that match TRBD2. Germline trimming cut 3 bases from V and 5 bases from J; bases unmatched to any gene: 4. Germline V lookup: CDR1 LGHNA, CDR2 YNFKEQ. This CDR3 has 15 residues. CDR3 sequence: CASSQLAGSTGELFF. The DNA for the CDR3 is TGTGCCAGCAGCCAGCTAGCGGGAAGTACCGGGGAGCTGTTTTTT.